The 27 T cell receptor beta chains below all came from one sample that was sequenced in a study of T cell responses to AZD1222 COVID-19 vaccine. TCRdb's copy holds only in-frame clones and misses some; the assay was immunoSEQ multiplex PCR. There are about 160,000 clones in the sample; approximately 94% occur only once, and roughly 5.5% lies in the top ten. This specimen was peripheral blood, taken 28 days after the second AZD1222 dose. The receptors were sampled from an adult who received the AZD1222 COVID-19 vaccine.

This sequence joins TRBV29-1 and TRBJ1-2, with 9 bases fitting TRBD1. The CDR3 has 13 residues. Trimming took 5 bases from V and 3 from J; bases not matched to a gene: 4. Per germline, CDR1 SQVTM and CDR2 ANQGSEA. Here the CDR3 DNA reads TGCAGCGTTACAGGGGGCGCGGACTATGGCTACACCTTC. Translation: CSVTGGADYGYTF.

The V and J genes are TRBV19 and TRBJ2-3; 7 nucleotides match TRBD2. After removal of 5 bases from V and 4 bases from J, the junction contained 3 bases not matched to a gene. This CDR3 is built from 13 residues. Germline V CDR1 and CDR2: LNHDA, SQIVND (reference sequence). The CDR3 region is CASSDRGADTQYF. In nucleotides, the CDR3 is TGTGCCAGTAGTGATCGGGGGGCAGATACGCAGTATTTT.

V gene TRBV18 combines with J gene TRBJ2-5; D remains unclear. V was cut by 3 bases and J by 5 bases, with 16 bases left in between. This CDR3 spans 15 amino acids. Germline CDR1 and CDR2: KGHSH and LQKENI. DNA of the CDR3: TGTGCCAGCTCACCGAGGACCAGTTGGGCGGAGACCCAGTACTTC. Its translation is CASSPRTSWAETQYF.

CDR3 region: CAISASAGQGSGGYTF. CDR3 coding DNA: TGTGCCATCAGTGCTTCTGCGGGACAGGGGTCGGGTGGCTACACCTTC. V gene TRBV10-3 combines with J gene TRBJ1-2; 10 bases map to TRBD1. V lost 4 bases, J lost 7 bases, and 12 bases stayed unmatched. Germline V gene data show CDR1 as ENHRY and CDR2 as SYGVKD. The CDR3 is made up of 16 amino acids.

This clone was counted a few times. The rearrangement uses TRBV15 and TRBJ1-2; D not resolved. The CDR3 has 14 amino acids. CDR1 is LNHNV, CDR2 YYDKDF, per germline (reference sequence). V was trimmed by 4 bases and J by 6 bases, leaving 15 bases between them. CDR3 in amino acids: CATSMGQLGNGYTF. The CDR3 DNA reads as TGTGCCACCAGCATGGGTCAGTTGGGGAATGGCTACACCTTC.

The chain links TRBV19 to TRBJ2-7, with 7 positions matching TRBD1. The CDR3 is 14 residues long. CDR1 is LNHDA, CDR2 SQIVND, per germline (reference sequence). The trim removed 5 bases at V and 3 bases at J, leaving 7 bases unmatched. CDR3 in amino acids: CASSLERGHYEQYF. CDR3 coding DNA: TGTGCCAGTAGTCTGGAAAGGGGGCACTACGAGCAGTACTTC. The complete variable domain, with remaining parts taken from reference TRBV19 and TRBJ2-7, reads DGGITQSPKYLFRKEGQNVTLSCEQNLNHDAMYWYRQDPGQGLRLIYYSQIVNDFQKGDIAEGYSVSREKKESFPLTVTSAQKNPTAFYLCASSLERGHYEQYFGPGTRLTVT.

This rearrangement joins TRBV28 to TRBJ2-1; D not certain. Per the germline V gene, CDR1 is MDHEN and CDR2 is SYDVKM. The ends were cut back, 2 bases at V and 6 bases at J, with 11 bases in the middle. CDR3 length: 14 residues. CDR3 loop: CASSLRRYGNEQFF. In DNA, the CDR3 is TGTGCCAGCAGTTTACGTCGGTATGGCAATGAGCAGTTCTTC.

The rearrangement uses TRBV6-2 or TRBV6-3 and TRBJ2-7, with 10 bases fitting TRBD2. With V trimmed by 5 bases and J by 4 bases, 2 bases remained unmatched. This CDR3 has 13 amino acids. Germline assignment: CDR1 MNHEY and CDR2 SVGEGT. The CDR3 protein is CASSGLAVYEQYF. CDR3 DNA: TGTGCCAGCAGTGGACTAGCGGTTTACGAGCAGTACTTC.

The rearrangement joins TRBV29-1 to TRBJ1-1, with 11 bases matching TRBD1. Germline CDR1 SQVTM, CDR2 ANQGSEA. With V trimmed by 6 bases and J by 5 bases, 5 bases remained unmatched. CDR3 length: 13 amino acids. The DNA for the CDR3 is TGCAGCGTAACCGGGACAGGGGGGACTGAAGCTTTCTTT. Its translation: CSVTGTGGTEAFF.

V is TRBV6-5 and J is TRBJ2-3, with TRBD2 matching over 7 bases. Germline loops: CDR1 MNHEY, CDR2 SVGAGI. This CDR3 spans 16 amino acids. Trimming took 0 bases from V and 4 from J; bases not matched to a gene: 7. The CDR3 region has the DNA TGTGCCAGCAGTTACTCGCGCGGGAGTGGGGCAGATACGCAGTATTTT. It yields the protein CASSYSRGSGADTQYF.

The J gene is TRBJ2-5, the V gene TRBV21-1; the table's TRBD1 call for D was not verified on the DNA. TRBV21-1 is a recognized pseudogene. The CDR3 length is 14 residues. The CDR3 loop reads CASSHGQGSETQYF. The CDR3 nucleotides are TGTGCCAGCAGCCACGGGCAGGGGTCGGAGACCCAGTACTTC.

V and J are TRBV5-1 and TRBJ1-5; D possibly corresponds to TRBD1 (5 bases). Trimming removed 4 bases at V and 6 bases at J, with 14 bases between. Germline CDR1 SGHRS, CDR2 YFSETQ. This CDR3 has 14 residues. The CDR3 sequence: CASSRGEGGQPQHF. CDR3 nucleotide sequence: TGCGCCAGCAGCCGAGGGGAAGGCGGTCAGCCCCAGCATTTT.

The chain employs TRBV7-9 and TRBJ1-6; D uncertain. The CDR3 covers 12 residues. Trimming pared 8 bases from V and 7 bases from J, leaving 9 bases between. Germline values: CDR1 SEHNR, CDR2 FQNEAQ (reference sequence). The CDR3 reads CASSGYNSPLHF. DNA of the CDR3: TGTGCCAGCTCGGGTTACAATTCACCCCTCCACTTT.

The chain uses TRBV10-1 and TRBJ1-1; D gene unclear. V was clipped by 0 bases and J by 6 bases, with 11 bases between them. The CDR3 spans 14 residues. Per the germline V gene, CDR1 is WNHNN and CDR2 is SYGVQD (reference sequence). CDR3 coding DNA: TGCGCCAGCAGTGAGTCGAAGAGGATATCTGAAGCTTTCTTT. Its translation is CASSESKRISEAFF.

In DNA form, the CDR3 reads TGCGCCAGCAGCCCGGATTATACAGATACGCAGTATTTT. Amino acid sequence: CASSPDYTDTQYF. The chain carries TRBV5-1 and TRBJ2-3; D is undetermined. The germline V gene encodes CDR1 SGHRS and CDR2 YFSETQ. The V end lost 4 bases, the J end lost 3 bases, and 9 bases lay between the germline ends. The CDR3 totals 13 residues.

V is TRBV7-2 and J is TRBJ1-5; no reliable D call. CDR1 is SGHTA and CDR2 is FQGNSA in the germline V gene. Trimming removed 1 base from V and 5 bases from J, with 9 bases in between. CDR3 length equals 14 residues. In DNA, the CDR3 is TGTGCCAGCAGCTTAGTGGGCAGCTATCAGCCCCAGCATTTT. As protein: CASSLVGSYQPQHF.

V and J are TRBV19 and TRBJ1-2; 9 bases align to TRBD1. This CDR3 comprises 18 residues. The ends lost 7 bases at V and 2 bases at J; junction bases unmatched: 17. CDR1 is LNHDA and CDR2 is SQIVND in the germline V gene (reference sequence). The CDR3 region is CASTGPSTGTGINYGYTF. The CDR3 nucleotides read TGTGCCAGTACGGGACCGAGCACCGGGACAGGGATAAACTATGGCTACACCTTC.

The chain couples TRBV18 to TRBJ1-2; 7 bases align to TRBD1. Losses at the gene ends were 2 bases for V and 5 bases for J; bases not matched to a gene: 17. Germline-derived CDR1 and CDR2 are KGHSH and LQKENI. The CDR3 extends over 18 amino acids. CDR3 in DNA: TGTGCCAGCTCACCAATGGCGGTGGGAACAGGGGCGGAGTATGGCTACACCTTC. As protein: CASSPMAVGTGAEYGYTF.

The genes are TRBV6-5 and TRBJ1-2; 8 nucleotides agree with TRBD1. CDR1 is MNHEY, CDR2 SVGAGI, per germline. The CDR3 contains 14 residues. Trimming removed 5 bases from V and 6 bases from J; junction bases left unmatched: 8. The CDR3 DNA is TGTGCCAGCAGTCCCCTGGACAGGGTGAATGGCTACACCTTC. Translated: CASSPLDRVNGYTF.

The chain employs TRBV5-8 and TRBJ2-7; D possibly corresponds to TRBD2 (5 bases). V lost 1 base, J lost 6 bases, and 11 bases lay in between. The CDR3 contains 13 residues. In germline, CDR1 is SGHTS, CDR2 YDEGEE. CDR3 nucleotides: TGTGCCAGCAGCTTGAGCACGAGGGTCGAGCAGTACTTC. Translation gives CASSLSTRVEQYF.

The chain carries TRBV7-2 and TRBJ1-1; TRBD1 is a possible D gene (5 bases). V shed 2 bases and J shed 5 bases, with 18 bases lying between them. Germline CDR1 reads SGHTA; CDR2 reads FQGNSA. This CDR3 spans 16 amino acids. For the CDR3, the DNA is TGTGCCAGCAGCTTAAGGTCGGGGGGAAGCTTAACTGAAGCTTTCTTT. It specifies CASSLRSGGSLTEAFF.

The chain couples TRBV27 to TRBJ2-3; the match to TRBD2 covers 9 bases. Trimming removed 1 base from V and 5 bases from J; junction bases left unmatched: 7. Germline loops: CDR1 MNHEY, CDR2 SMNVEV (reference sequence). The CDR3 loop spans 16 amino acids. CDR3 coding DNA: TGTGCCAGCAGTTTATGGGCTAGCGGGATCCGAGATACGCAGTATTTT. The encoded protein is CASSLWASGIRDTQYF.

V usage is TRBV2 and J usage is TRBJ2-2, with TRBD1 matching over 7 bases. Germline values: CDR1 SNHLY, CDR2 FYNNEI. Unmatched junction bases numbered 4, after V lost 6 bases and J lost 3 bases. This CDR3 is built from 14 residues. CDR3 residues: CASRATGDTGELFF. The CDR3 DNA follows: TGTGCCAGCAGGGCAACAGGGGACACCGGGGAGCTGTTTTTT.

The CDR3 spells CASRDTGPPGRAFF. CDR3 DNA sequence: TGTGCCAGCAGGGATACAGGGCCCCCGGGTAGGGCTTTCTTT. The rearrangement joins TRBV6-5 to TRBJ1-1, with D possibly being TRBD1 (6 bases). V lost 6 bases, J lost 11 bases, and 22 bases lay in between. This CDR3 contains 14 residues. Germline CDR1 reads MNHEY; CDR2 reads SVGAGI.

The rearrangement links TRBV3-1 (or the pseudogene TRBV3-2) to TRBJ2-1, with D hard to call. The CDR3 runs to 13 residues. The V gene's germline CDR1 is LGHDT and CDR2 YNNKEL (reference sequence). Trimming left V 1 base short and J 9 bases short, with 10 bases between. The CDR3 DNA follows: TGTGCCAGCAGCCAAGTCCTAGTGAGTGAGCAGTTCTTC. Residues: CASSQVLVSEQFF.

V is TRBV28 and J is TRBJ2-7; 10 nucleotides line up with TRBD2. The CDR3 covers 15 residues. The trim removed 2 bases at V and 6 bases at J, leaving 7 bases unmatched. Germline CDR1 MDHEN, CDR2 SYDVKM. The CDR3 sequence: CASSLQSGRGGEQYF. CDR3 nucleotide sequence: TGTGCCAGCAGTTTACAGAGCGGGAGGGGAGGCGAGCAGTACTTC.

The chain combines TRBV7-8 with TRBJ1-5, with a possible D match to TRBD1 (6 bases). The germline V and J ends were trimmed by 1 base and 1 base, with 11 bases remaining between them. This CDR3 spans 16 amino acids. Germline V gene sequence: CDR1 SGHVS, CDR2 FQNEAQ. CDR3 sequence reads: CASSLVAGVSNQPQHF. DNA for the CDR3: TGTGCCAGCAGCTTAGTGGCAGGGGTGAGCAATCAGCCCCAGCATTTT.